The clone carrying this T cell receptor beta chain counts as medium-sized. Preparation of the TCRbeta library involved a method that used unique molecular identifiers. TCRdb analysed the PCR reads with MiXCR anew, one entry per CDR3 protein. The sample lists some 6,000 distinct CDR3 sequences; about 15% were seen once. This record comes from a study of T-cell reconstitution after alpha-beta-depleted transplantation in children. The CDR3 is 15 amino acids. After removal of 1 base from V and 5 bases from J, the junction contained 5 bases not matched to a gene. Germline V gene data show CDR1 as LGHNA and CDR2 as YSLEER.

The genes are TRBV4-3 and TRBJ2-3; 8 positions match TRBD1. The sequenced sample was PBMCs, obtained before TCRalphabeta/CD19-depleted stem cell transplant. The sequence came from a boy aged 5-17 years with acute lymphoblastic leukemia, due to receive a stem cell transplant. In DNA form, the CDR3 reads TGCGCCAGCAGCCAAGTTACAGGGGGTGGAGATACGCAGTATTTT. Translated, it gives CASSQVTGGGDTQYF.